What follows describes a single TCR beta chain. The germline V gene has CDR1 MNHNS and CDR2 SASEGT. The CDR3 has 14 amino acids. Losses at the gene ends were 3 bases for V and 1 base for J; bases not matched to a gene: 2. These data originate in a study of blood T cell repertoires in COVID-19. About the study: PBMCs, B-cell-depleted T cells, or T cells provided the cDNA or gDNA that made up the material.

TCRdb's table, derived via immunoSEQ multiplex PCR, lists solely in-frame clones and lacks some. The data contain about 110,000 clones, roughly 81% of them singletons. The receptor's source is a woman aged 70-85 years with acute or convalescent COVID-19. V usage is TRBV6-1 and J usage is TRBJ1-1; 7 nucleotides agree with TRBD1. Sequences were obtained from peripheral blood. The CDR3 DNA is TGTGCCAGCAGTGATGGGACAGCGAACACTGAAGCTTTCTTT. This codes for CASSDGTANTEAFF.